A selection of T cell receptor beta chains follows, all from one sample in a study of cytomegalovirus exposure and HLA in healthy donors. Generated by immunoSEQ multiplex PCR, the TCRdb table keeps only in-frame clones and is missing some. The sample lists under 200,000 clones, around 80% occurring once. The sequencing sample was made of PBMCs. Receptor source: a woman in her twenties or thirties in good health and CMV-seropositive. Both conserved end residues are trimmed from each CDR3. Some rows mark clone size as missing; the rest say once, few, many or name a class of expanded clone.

ASSLGRWIAGGQEQF | TRBV11-2 | NA
ASSSGTLFNQPQH | TRBV27 | NA
ASSFAHYEQY | TRBV7-2 | NA
ASRGGNTEAF | TRBV27 | NA
ASSLDRYSNQPQH | TRBV4-3 | once
AWSTGQLLGGYT | TRBV30 | NA
AWSWTSGNEQF | TRBV30 | few
ASTSGQGDYGYT | TRBV7-8 | NA
ASSDGAYEQF | TRBV6-1 | NA
ASSQMGQFSGELF | TRBV5-1 | NA
ASSQDASGSYEQY | TRBV4-1 | NA
ASSPGDPGKTQY | TRBV5-6 | few
ASSPPGTGNHGYT | TRBV5-8 | NA
ASSLGQGGTDTQY | TRBV4-3 | NA
SVSSGSTYEQY | TRBV29-1 | NA
ARGGVTGELF | TRBV7-2 | NA
AWSVRTDTQY | TRBV30 | NA
AISDPYLVLAANEQF | TRBV10-3 | NA
ASSSGLHSPLH | TRBV7-9 | NA
ASSEAGALH | TRBV6-1 | few
AWTQGNTEAF | TRBV30 | NA
ASSYSWRGEETQY | TRBV6-5 | NA
ASNPNGQDYGYT | TRBV5-4 | NA
ASSEWQNNEQF | TRBV2 | NA